One sample yielded the 32 T cell receptor beta chains listed below, sequenced in a study of vaccination and CD4 T cells after COVID-19. Sequencing of DNA taken from cultured CD4+ T cells relied on the Oncomine TCR Beta short-read assay. One entry per CDR3 protein, called by TCRdb with MiXCR from the PCR reads. This table has approximately 15,000 distinct CDR3 sequences, around 45% appearing once. Treatment given: approximately 10-day PBMC culture with coronavirus spike peptide pools or control peptides (ViraFEST assay). These TCRs are of unknown antigen specificity. This material consisted of CD4+ T cells from blood, cultured in vitro, taken before SARS-CoV-2 vaccination. All receptors derive from a human donor who received a COVID-19 vaccine.

The chain uses TRBV19 and TRBJ1-2; the D gene is possibly TRBD1 (5 bases). Germline V gene data show CDR1 as LNHDA and CDR2 as SQIVND (reference sequence). V was clipped by 3 bases and J by 4 bases, with 12 bases between them. This CDR3 region has 14 residues. DNA for the CDR3: TGTGCCAGTAGTATCCCCGGGGGGGGCTATGGCTACACCTTC. Amino acid sequence: CASSIPGGGYGYTF.

This chain connects TRBV30 to TRBJ1-5; TRBD1 might be the D (6 bases). Trimming took 0 bases from V and 6 from J, leaving 9 bases between them. Germline values: CDR1 GTSNPN, CDR2 SVGIG (reference sequence). The CDR3 runs 13 residues. In DNA form, the CDR3 reads TGTGCCTGGAGTGTACGGGGGCGTCAGCCCCAGCATTTT. Translation: CAWSVRGRQPQHF.

This clonotype was detected only a few times. V and J are TRBV7-9 and TRBJ1-6, with 9 bases that match TRBD1. Germline CDR1 SEHNR, CDR2 FQNEAQ (reference sequence). V lost 2 bases to trimming and J lost 6 bases; unmatched junction nucleotides: 5. CDR3 length equals 16 residues. The CDR3 here is CASSLSTGGGNSPLHF. The CDR3 bases are TGTGCCAGCAGCTTAAGTACAGGGGGCGGTAATTCACCCCTCCACTTT.

This clonotype was seen a few times. The chain couples TRBV30 to TRBJ2-5, with a tentative D call TRBD2 (6 bases). The CDR3 runs 14 residues. Per germline, CDR1 GTSNPN and CDR2 SVGIG (reference sequence). Trimming stripped 2 bases from V and 4 bases from J, with 14 bases between. The CDR3 sequence: CAWSKGGEAETQYF. As DNA, the CDR3 is TGTGCCTGGAGTAAAGGAGGGGAGGCAGAGACCCAGTACTTC.

This sequence joins TRBV27 and TRBJ2-3; 14 bases map to TRBD2. This CDR3 has 17 residues. Germline V lookup: CDR1 MNHEY, CDR2 SMNVEV (reference sequence). With 5 bases clipped from V and 5 bases from J, the junction kept 9 bases outside the gene matches. DNA of the CDR3: TGTGCCAGCAGTCCACGACTAGCGGGGGGGCCAAGAGATACGCAGTATTTT. It codes for CASSPRLAGGPRDTQYF.

A few counts support this clonotype. This rearrangement joins TRBV20-1 to TRBJ1-2; no firm D call. Per the germline V gene, CDR1 is DFQATT and CDR2 is SNEGSKA (reference sequence). Trimming cost V 4 bases and J 4 bases, with 7 bases left between them. There are 11 residues in the CDR3. CDR3 coding DNA: TGCAGTGCTACGCAGAGCTATGGCTACACCTTC. Translated: CSATQSYGYTF.

The chain recombines TRBV12-3 or TRBV12-4 with TRBJ1-2, with a weak D call TRBD1 (6 bases). V lost 6 bases to trimming and J lost 6 bases, with 11 bases between them. CDR3 length equals 12 residues. The CDR3 nucleotides read TGTGCCAGCAGCACCTACAGGGATGGCTACACCTTC. Its translation is CASSTYRDGYTF.

The chain joins TRBV12-3 or TRBV12-4 to TRBJ2-7; 7 bases fit TRBD1. This CDR3 region has 14 residues. After removal of 7 bases from V and 3 bases from J, the junction contained 9 bases not matched to a gene. The CDR3 is CASTRDSSIYEQYF. The CDR3 region has the DNA TGTGCCAGCACCCGGGACAGTAGTATCTACGAGCAGTACTTC.

CDR3 in amino acids: CASSLTRNQPQHF. The CDR3 region has the DNA TGTGCCAGCAGTCTGACCCGTAATCAGCCCCAGCATTTT. The chain employs TRBV6-1 and TRBJ1-5; D unclear. The V gene lost 5 bases and the J gene lost 4 bases, with 9 bases spanning the gap. The CDR3 length is 13 residues. Germline CDR1 is MNHNS and CDR2 is SASEGT.

The chain couples TRBV30 to TRBJ2-5; possible D gene TRBD1, 5 bases. Germline V gene lookup returns CDR1 GTSNPN and CDR2 SVGIG (reference sequence). The CDR3 has 13 amino acids. Between the trimmed V and J ends, which lost 3 bases and 5 bases, there was a span of 13 bases. DNA for the CDR3: TGTGCCTGGAGAGGGGTCCGGTGGGAGACCCAGTACTTC. This sequence encodes CAWRGVRWETQYF. The entire variable domain, with the rest obtained from reference TRBV30 and TRBJ2-5, is as follows: SQTIHQWPATLVQPVGSPLSLECTVEGTSNPNLYWYRQAAGRGLQLLFYSVGIGQISSEVPQNLSASRPQDRQFILSSKKLLLSDSGFYLCAWRGVRWETQYFGPGTRLLVL.

The chain recombines TRBV7-2 with TRBJ1-1, with 7 bases lining up with TRBD1. The V segment lost 4 bases and the J segment 5 bases; nucleotides outside the gene matches: 7. Germline V CDR1 and CDR2: SGHTA, FQGNSA. The CDR3 has 14 amino acids. CDR3 sequence (DNA): TGTGCCAGCAGCTCCCAAACAGGGGTAACTGAAGCTTTCTTT. Protein product: CASSSQTGVTEAFF.

This clonotype was counted between two and nine times. The CDR3 spells CASRSGQGSGYTF. The DNA of the CDR3 is TGTGCCAGCAGATCCGGACAAGGTAGTGGCTACACCTTC. V and J are TRBV2 and TRBJ1-2; the D gene is possibly TRBD1 (5 bases). CDR3 length: 13 residues. Germline V gene sequence: CDR1 SNHLY, CDR2 FYNNEI. V was cut by 6 bases and J by 7 bases, with 15 bases left in between.

The chain combines TRBV19 with TRBJ1-5; D unresolved. V dropped 5 bases and J dropped 4 bases, with 6 bases sitting between them. Germline V gives CDR1 LNHDA, CDR2 SQIVND (reference sequence). CDR3 length equals 12 residues. This CDR3 reads CASSGENQPQHF. For the CDR3, the DNA is TGTGCCAGTAGTGGGGAAAATCAGCCCCAGCATTTT.

This clonotype was seen just once. The chain couples TRBV7-2 to TRBJ2-7; D gene uncertain. The length of the CDR3 is 12 residues. V shed 0 bases and J shed 6 bases, with 6 bases lying between them. The germline V gene has CDR1 SGHTA and CDR2 FQGNSA. For the CDR3, the DNA is TGTGCCAGCAGCTTAGCGGTAGGCGAGCAGTACTTC. This translates into CASSLAVGEQYF.

The V and J genes are TRBV12-3 or TRBV12-4 and TRBJ1-6; D is unclear. V was shortened by 6 bases and J by 3 bases, with 9 bases between the two germline ends. This CDR3 region has 14 residues. CDR3 residues: CASSFEIYNSPLHF. The CDR3, as DNA: TGTGCCAGCAGCTTCGAAATCTATAATTCACCCCTCCACTTT.

The V gene is TRBV21-1, the J gene TRBJ1-4; TRBD1 is the table's D call, not checked against the DNA. TRBV21-1 represents a pseudogene. This CDR3 has 18 residues. Here the CDR3 DNA reads TGTGCCAGCAGCAAAGTAGGTGCGATCAGGGACAGTAATGAAAAACTGTTTTTT. It codes for CASSKVGAIRDSNEKLFF.

The table lists this clonotype with a count of one. The gene calls are TRBV6-1 and TRBJ2-7, with TRBD1 identical over 7 bases. The germline CDR1 and CDR2 sequences are MNHNS and SASEGT. V gave up 5 bases and J gave up 4 bases; unmatched junction bases: 5. The CDR3 is made up of 13 amino acids. The CDR3 coding sequence is TGTGCCAGCAGTCAAGACAGGGCATACGAGCAGTACTTC. It is translated as CASSQDRAYEQYF.

The chain is built from TRBV7-9 and TRBJ2-7; tentative D call: TRBD1 (6 bases). This CDR3 is 16 amino acids long. Trimming took off 4 bases at V and 3 bases at J, with 19 bases between the two ends. Germline V CDR1 and CDR2: SEHNR, FQNEAQ (reference sequence). The CDR3 protein is CASSSYGGTGRYEQYF. The CDR3 DNA follows: TGTGCCAGCAGCTCTTACGGTGGTACAGGGCGCTACGAGCAGTACTTC.

Only a few counts were recorded for this clonotype. The V and J genes are TRBV18 and TRBJ2-1; 7 bases line up with TRBD2. After removal of 0 bases from V and 6 bases from J, the junction contained 8 bases not matched to a gene. The CDR3 consists of 16 residues. Germline V gives CDR1 KGHSH, CDR2 LQKENI. CDR3 sequence reads: CASSPPSGATPNEQFF. CDR3 sequence (DNA): TGTGCCAGCTCACCACCAAGCGGGGCCACCCCCAATGAGCAGTTCTTC.

The J gene is TRBJ1-2, the V gene TRBV7-8; 9 nucleotides match TRBD1. The germline V gene has CDR1 SGHVS and CDR2 FQNEAQ. Trimming at V came to 7 bases and at J to 4 bases, leaving 19 bases not matched to a gene. The CDR3 runs 18 residues. CDR3 in amino acids: CASTDSPVRDREAYGYTF. CDR3 DNA sequence: TGTGCCAGCACCGATTCGCCAGTCCGGGACAGGGAGGCCTATGGCTACACCTTC.

This chain uses TRBV20-1 with TRBJ1-2; D unclear. CDR3 length equals 11 residues. The V end was cut by 4 bases, the J end by 1 base, with 4 bases between. Germline lookup yields CDR1 DFQATT and CDR2 SNEGSKA (reference sequence). CDR3 sequence: CSATNNYGYTF. In DNA, the CDR3 is TGCAGTGCTACCAATAACTATGGCTACACCTTC.

The rearrangement uses TRBV5-4 and TRBJ1-1; TRBD1 is a possible D gene (5 bases). The V gene lost 6 bases and the J gene lost 1 base, with 10 bases spanning the gap. Germline assignment: CDR1 SGHNT and CDR2 YYREEE (reference sequence). The CDR3 runs 13 residues. The DNA for the CDR3 is TGTGCCAGCACCCAAAGGGGGAACACTGAAGCTTTCTTT. It is translated as CASTQRGNTEAFF.

The chain carries TRBV6-1 and TRBJ1-3; possibly TRBD1 for D (6 bases). Germline loops: CDR1 MNHNS, CDR2 SASEGT. V lost 6 bases and J lost 4, with 22 bases in between. This CDR3 spans 17 amino acids. The CDR3 here is CASRRDFRDNYGNTIYF. The CDR3 bases are TGTGCCAGCAGACGCGACTTCCGGGACAATTACGGAAACACCATATATTTT.

The chain joins TRBV24-1 to TRBJ2-5; 11 nucleotides line up with TRBD1. Germline V gene lookup returns CDR1 KGHDR and CDR2 SFDVKD. The CDR3 consists of 14 residues. Here the CDR3 DNA reads TGTGCGACCGGACAGGGGGCTTCTTTAGAGACCCAGTACTTC. It yields the protein CATGQGASLETQYF.

The gene calls are TRBV19 and TRBJ2-5; 11 nucleotides match TRBD2. The germline V gene encodes CDR1 LNHDA and CDR2 SQIVND (reference sequence). The V segment lost 6 bases and the J segment 3 bases; nucleotides outside the gene matches: 3. The CDR3 spans 14 residues. CDR3 in DNA: TGTGCCAGTAGCCTTAGCGGGGGGGAAGAGACCCAGTACTTC. This sequence encodes CASSLSGGEETQYF.

This sequence joins TRBV7-9 and TRBJ2-1; TRBD1 agrees at 10 bases. J was trimmed by 8 bases and V by 1 base; bases with no gene match: 14. Looked up from germline, CDR1 is SEHNR and CDR2 is FQNEAQ (reference sequence). The CDR3 has 18 amino acids. The CDR3 coding sequence is TGTGCCAGCAGCTTAGAAGATGCCGGGACAGGGGCTTCCTATGAGCAGTTCTTC. Translated, it gives CASSLEDAGTGASYEQFF. Combining the CDR3 with reference TRBV7-9 and TRBJ2-1 gives the whole variable domain DTGVSQNPRHKITKRGQNVTFRCDPISEHNRLYWYRQTLGQGPEFLTYFQNEAQLEKSRLLSDRFSAERPKGSFSTLEIQRTEQGDSAMYLCASSLEDAGTGASYEQFFGPGTRLTVL.

The CDR3 DNA follows: TGTGCCAGCAGCTTAGACCAAAACAATGAGCAGTTCTTC. It translates to CASSLDQNNEQFF. The gene calls are TRBV7-3 and TRBJ2-1; the D is unclear. Germline V gene data show CDR1 as SGHTA and CDR2 as FQGTGA. Trimming took off 2 bases at V and 5 bases at J, with 7 bases between the two ends. There are 13 residues in the CDR3.

The J gene is TRBJ2-7, the V gene TRBV25-1; no clear D. This CDR3 is 14 amino acids long. CDR1 and CDR2 from the germline V gene are MGHDK and SYGVNS. V gave up 0 bases and J gave up 2 bases, with 8 bases separating them. CDR3 sequence (DNA): TGTGCCAGCAGTGAATATATGGAGCCCTACGAGCAGTACTTC. It is translated as CASSEYMEPYEQYF.

This chain links TRBV7-9 with TRBJ2-7; D gene uncertain. In germline, CDR1 is SEHNR, CDR2 FQNEAQ (reference sequence). Trimming removed 0 bases at V and 0 bases at J, with 6 bases between. The CDR3 contains 14 residues. Here the CDR3 DNA reads TGTGCCAGCAGCTTAGCTCAGGACTCCTACGAGCAGTACTTC. Translation: CASSLAQDSYEQYF.

This chain links TRBV7-9 with TRBJ1-4; no firm D call. The CDR3 is made up of 12 amino acids. CDR1 is SEHNR, CDR2 FQNEAQ, per germline (reference sequence). V was cut by 1 base and J by 8 bases, with 5 bases left in between. CDR3 loop: CASSLVGEKLFF. The CDR3 DNA reads as TGTGCCAGCAGCTTAGTCGGGGAAAAACTGTTTTTT.

CDR3 protein: CASLESNNSPLHF. CDR3 coding DNA: TGTGCCAGCCTCGAATCCAATAATTCACCCCTCCACTTT. The V call is TRBV6-1, the J call TRBJ1-6; D not resolved. V shed 8 bases and J shed 5 bases, with 10 bases lying between them. There are 13 residues in the CDR3. Germline CDR1 reads MNHNS; CDR2 reads SASEGT.

The genes are TRBV6-1 and TRBJ1-5, with 9 bases matching TRBD1. The J segment lost 1 base and the V segment lost 6 bases, leaving 4 bases of the junction unmatched. CDR3 length equals 15 residues. Germline V gives CDR1 MNHNS, CDR2 SASEGT. CDR3 residues: CASSSQGASNQPQHF. Written as DNA, the CDR3 is TGTGCCAGCAGCTCACAGGGGGCAAGCAATCAGCCCCAGCATTTT.